This entry lists 10 T cell receptor beta chains sequenced from one sample in a study of siplizumab effects on memory and regulatory T cells. Data came from immunoSEQ multiplex PCR; TCRdb stores just in-frame clones and leaves some out. Of about 10,000 clones listed, about 41% are singletons. For around six days at 37°C, the mixed lymphocyte reaction cells were kept in coculture. No antigen is known for these receptors. The sequencing sample was made of CFSE-low (dividing) CD4+ T cells sorted from an allogeneic mixed lymphocyte reaction. The receptors were sampled from a human donor in good health; the cells came from an allogeneic mixed lymphocyte reaction.

The V call is TRBV29-1, the J call TRBJ2-1; D call uncertain. The germline V and J ends were trimmed by 8 bases and 0 bases, with 11 bases remaining between them. Per germline, CDR1 SQVTM and CDR2 ANQGSEA. This CDR3 is built from 13 residues. The CDR3 loop is CSSQTSSYNEQFF. The CDR3 DNA reads TGCAGCTCACAAACAAGCTCCTACAATGAGCAGTTCTTC.

This clone was recorded a few times. The chain recombines TRBV18 with TRBJ2-1, with 8 bases aligning to TRBD1. Trimming at V came to 4 bases and at J to 5 bases, leaving 25 bases not matched to a gene. This CDR3 comprises 21 residues. Germline CDR1 and CDR2: KGHSH and LQKENI. CDR3 amino acids: CASSLFLPRTGLMGGNNEQFF. The CDR3 region has the DNA TGTGCCAGCTCACTGTTCCTTCCCCGGACAGGGTTGATGGGAGGCAACAATGAGCAGTTCTTC.

This clone appeared a few times. The CDR3 region is CASSQEGQAFQEQYF. As DNA, the CDR3 is TGCGCCAGCAGCCAAGAAGGGCAGGCCTTTCAGGAGCAGTACTTC. V is TRBV4-1 and J is TRBJ2-7, with D hard to call. There are 15 residues in the CDR3. Germline V lookup: CDR1 MGHRA, CDR2 YSYEKL. The V and J ends lost 0 bases and 7 bases respectively, with 16 bases between them.

This clone was seen once. J is TRBJ1-5 and V is TRBV7-6, with D perhaps TRBD1 (6 bases). The ends were cut back, 1 base at V and 4 bases at J, with 14 bases in the middle. CDR1 is SGHVS, CDR2 FNYEAQ, per germline. The CDR3 has 16 amino acids. The CDR3 is CASSLEARGRNQPQHF. DNA for the CDR3: TGTGCCAGCAGCTTAGAGGCCAGGGGTAGGAATCAGCCCCAGCATTTT.

This clone counts as medium-sized. This sequence joins TRBV2 and TRBJ2-5, with 10 bases fitting TRBD1. This CDR3 is 15 amino acids long. Losses at the gene ends were 8 bases for V and 5 bases for J; bases not matched to a gene: 11. Germline-derived CDR1 and CDR2 are SNHLY and FYNNEI. CDR3 bases: TGTGCCAGCCGCCCCAGACAGGGGGCGGGGGAGACCCAGTACTTC. Encoded protein: CASRPRQGAGETQYF.

This clone was seen a handful of times. The chain combines TRBV5-4 with TRBJ2-1, with TRBD2 identical over 9 bases. The ends lost 3 bases at V and 5 bases at J; junction bases unmatched: 9. CDR3 length equals 16 residues. Germline V gene sequence: CDR1 SGHNT, CDR2 YYREEE (reference sequence). CDR3 sequence (DNA): TGTGCCAGCAGCTCGATCGGACTAGCGCGTAACAATGAGCAGTTCTTC. This sequence encodes CASSSIGLARNNEQFF.

This clone was observed once. The genes are TRBV4-2 and TRBJ2-7, with D tentatively TRBD1 or TRBD2 (5 bases each). The V end was cut by 4 bases, the J end by 4 bases, with 11 bases between. This CDR3 comprises 13 residues. CDR1 is LGHNA and CDR2 is YNFKEQ in the germline V gene. CDR3 residues: CASSPGRTYEQYF. The CDR3 DNA reads TGTGCCAGCAGCCCGGGACGGACATACGAGCAGTACTTC.

The chain recombines TRBV7-3 with TRBJ2-1; tentatively, D is TRBD1 (5 bases). The germline V and J ends were trimmed by 4 bases and 12 bases, with 25 bases remaining between them. This CDR3 comprises 16 residues. The V gene's germline CDR1 is SGHTA and CDR2 FQGTGA. The CDR3 is CASSSMGHPRRRSQFF. The CDR3 DNA sequence: TGTGCCAGCAGCTCCATGGGGCATCCACGGAGACGCTCGCAGTTCTTC.

V is TRBV11-2 and J is TRBJ2-7; D not resolved. Germline loops: CDR1 SGHAT, CDR2 FQNNGV. The V end lost 2 bases, the J end lost 0 bases, and 8 bases lay between the germline ends. The CDR3 sequence is 14 residues long. For the CDR3, the DNA is TGTGCCAGCAGCTTATCCAGAAGCTCCTACGAGCAGTACTTC. Translated, it gives CASSLSRSSYEQYF.

The chain recombines TRBV19 with TRBJ2-5; 7 nucleotides align to TRBD2. Germline V lookup: CDR1 LNHDA, CDR2 SQIVND (reference sequence). The CDR3 is 14 residues long. Germline trimming cut 4 bases from V and 5 bases from J; bases unmatched to any gene: 7. CDR3 sequence: CASSTVWGGETQYF. Here the CDR3 DNA reads TGTGCCAGTAGTACCGTCTGGGGAGGGGAGACCCAGTACTTC.